Following are 2 T cell receptor beta chains from one sample sequenced in a study of blood T cell repertoires in COVID-19. TCRdb keeps only in-frame clones here, not all; method: immunoSEQ multiplex PCR. The sample contains about 160,000 clones, 81% of which appear only once. The sample consisted of PBMCs or T cells enriched from blood (not recorded which). These receptors originate from a woman between 40 and 50 years old with acute COVID-19.

The V call is TRBV5-6, the J call TRBJ2-1; no clear D. Germline loops: CDR1 SGHDT, CDR2 YYEEEE. The V and J ends lost 2 bases and 2 bases respectively, with 14 bases between them. The CDR3 consists of 16 residues. CDR3 DNA sequence: TGTGCCAGCAGCTTATTCGGTCTGTTTACCTACAATGAGCAGTTCTTC. Translated: CASSLFGLFTYNEQFF.

This rearrangement joins TRBV19 to TRBJ1-6; D unclear. This CDR3 comprises 14 residues. V gave up 8 bases and J gave up 7 bases, with 15 bases separating them. The V gene's germline CDR1 is LNHDA and CDR2 SQIVND (reference sequence). Written as DNA, the CDR3 is TGTGCCAGTCGACTGCCTACTCCAAATTCACCCCTCCACTTT. It translates to CASRLPTPNSPLHF.